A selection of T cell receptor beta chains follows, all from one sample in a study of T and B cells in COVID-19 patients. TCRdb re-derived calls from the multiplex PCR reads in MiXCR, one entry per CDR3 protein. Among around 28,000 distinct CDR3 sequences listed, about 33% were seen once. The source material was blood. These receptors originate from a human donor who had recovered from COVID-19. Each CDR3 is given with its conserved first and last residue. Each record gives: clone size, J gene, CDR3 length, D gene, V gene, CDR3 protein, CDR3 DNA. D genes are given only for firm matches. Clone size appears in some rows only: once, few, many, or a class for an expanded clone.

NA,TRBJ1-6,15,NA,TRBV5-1,CASSLGGQHNSPLHF,TGCGCCAGCAGCTTGGGAGGACAGCATAATTCACCCCTCCACTTT
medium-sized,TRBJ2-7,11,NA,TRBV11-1,CAVNWGDEQYF,TGTGCCGTTAACTGGGGGGACGAGCAGTACTTC
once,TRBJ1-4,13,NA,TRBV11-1,CASSPLRNEKLFF,TGTGCCAGCAGTCCTCTGAGAAATGAAAAACTGTTTTTT
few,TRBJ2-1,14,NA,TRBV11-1,CASSLNSGVGAQFF,TGTGCCAGCAGCTTAAACTCGGGTGTGGGGGCGCAGTTCTTC
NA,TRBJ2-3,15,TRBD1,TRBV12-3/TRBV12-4,CASSRTGGDTDTQYF,TGTGCCAGCAGCCGTACAGGGGGCGACACAGATACGCAGTATTTT
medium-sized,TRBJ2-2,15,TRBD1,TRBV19,CASSMTGTNTGELFF,TGTGCCAGTAGTATGACAGGGACAAACACCGGGGAGCTGTTTTTT
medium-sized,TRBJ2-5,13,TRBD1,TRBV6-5,CASRQTGVETQYF,TGTGCCAGCAGGCAGACAGGGGTAGAGACCCAGTACTTC
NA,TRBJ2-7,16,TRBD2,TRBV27,CASSLGLAEASYEQYF,TGTGCCAGCAGCCTTGGACTAGCGGAAGCCTCCTACGAGCAGTACTTC
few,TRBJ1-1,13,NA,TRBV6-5,CASLGQGITEAFF,TGTGCCAGCCTGGGGCAGGGGATAACTGAAGCTTTCTTT
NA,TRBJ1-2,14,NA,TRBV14,CASSQVAGTYGYTF,TGTGCCAGCAGCCAAGTTGCCGGGACATATGGCTACACCTTC
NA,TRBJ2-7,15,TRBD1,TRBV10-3,CAIIGVRDRGYEQYF,TGTGCCATCATAGGGGTCCGGGACAGGGGCTACGAGCAGTACTTC
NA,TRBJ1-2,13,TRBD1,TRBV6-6,CASTLGQWAGYTF,TGTGCCAGCACACTGGGACAGTGGGCTGGCTACACCTTC
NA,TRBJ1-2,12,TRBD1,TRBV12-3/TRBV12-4,CASSSGQDGYTF,TGTGCCAGCAGTTCGGGACAGGATGGCTACACCTTC
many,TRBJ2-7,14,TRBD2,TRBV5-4,CASSLPGGASEQYF,TGTGCCAGCAGCTTGCCGGGAGGGGCGTCCGAGCAGTACTTC
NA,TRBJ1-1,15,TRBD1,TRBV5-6,CASSTRGQENTEAFF,TGCGCCAGCAGCACCCGCGGACAGGAGAACACTGAAGCTTTCTTT
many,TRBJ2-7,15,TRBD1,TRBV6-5,CASISIRGQFDEQYF,TGTGCCAGCATTAGTATCAGGGGGCAGTTCGACGAGCAGTACTTC
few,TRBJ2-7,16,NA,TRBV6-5,CASSSDPGTLTAEQYF,TGTGCCAGCAGTTCTGACCCCGGGACGCTCACGGCCGAGCAGTACTTC
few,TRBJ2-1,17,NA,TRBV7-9,CASSDWTGSPGVDEQFF,TGTGCCAGCAGCGACTGGACTGGATCCCCGGGGGTGGATGAGCAGTTCTTC
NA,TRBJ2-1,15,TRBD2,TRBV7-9,CASSLSSGRKNEQFF,TGTGCCAGCAGCTTATCTAGCGGGAGGAAGAATGAGCAGTTCTTC
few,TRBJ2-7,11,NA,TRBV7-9,CASSSLGEQYF,TGTGCCAGCAGCTCCCTTGGCGAGCAGTACTTC
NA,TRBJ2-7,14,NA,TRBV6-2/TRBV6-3,CASTSEVAGYEQYF,TGTGCCAGCACCTCAGAGGTAGCAGGGTACGAGCAGTACTTC
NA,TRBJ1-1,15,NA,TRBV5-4,CASSSIKDMNTEAFF,TGTGCCAGCAGCTCGATCAAGGACATGAACACTGAAGCTTTCTTT
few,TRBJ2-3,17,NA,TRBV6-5,CASSYNQLTYETDTQYF,TGTGCCAGCAGCTACAACCAGCTGACGTACGAAACAGATACGCAGTATTTT
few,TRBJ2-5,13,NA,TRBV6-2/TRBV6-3,CASSYSPQETQYF,TGTGCCAGCAGTTACAGCCCACAAGAGACCCAGTACTTC
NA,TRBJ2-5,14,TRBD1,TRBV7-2,CASSPDRGGETQYF,TGTGCCAGCAGCCCGGACAGGGGAGGGGAGACCCAGTACTTC
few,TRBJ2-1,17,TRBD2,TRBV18,CASSPSLVAGGGNEQFF,TGTGCCAGCTCACCATCCCTAGTAGCGGGAGGAGGCAATGAGCAGTTCTTC